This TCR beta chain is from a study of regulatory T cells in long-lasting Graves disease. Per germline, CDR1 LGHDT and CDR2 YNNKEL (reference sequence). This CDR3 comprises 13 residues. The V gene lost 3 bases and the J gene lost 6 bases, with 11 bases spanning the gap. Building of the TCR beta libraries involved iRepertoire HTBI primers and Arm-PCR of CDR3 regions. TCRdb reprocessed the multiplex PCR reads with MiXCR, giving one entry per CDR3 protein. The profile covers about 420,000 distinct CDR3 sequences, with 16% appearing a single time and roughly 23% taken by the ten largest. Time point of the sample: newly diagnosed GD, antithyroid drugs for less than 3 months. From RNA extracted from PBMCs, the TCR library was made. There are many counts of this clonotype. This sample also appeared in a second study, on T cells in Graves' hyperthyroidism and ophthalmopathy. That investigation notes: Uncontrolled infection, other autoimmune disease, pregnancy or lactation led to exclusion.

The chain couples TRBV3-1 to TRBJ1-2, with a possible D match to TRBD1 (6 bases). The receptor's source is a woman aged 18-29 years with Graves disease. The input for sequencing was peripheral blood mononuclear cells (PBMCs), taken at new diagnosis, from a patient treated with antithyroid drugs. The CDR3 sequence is CASSHRDMNGYTF. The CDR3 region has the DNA TGTGCCAGCAGCCACCGGGACATGAATGGCTACACCTTC.